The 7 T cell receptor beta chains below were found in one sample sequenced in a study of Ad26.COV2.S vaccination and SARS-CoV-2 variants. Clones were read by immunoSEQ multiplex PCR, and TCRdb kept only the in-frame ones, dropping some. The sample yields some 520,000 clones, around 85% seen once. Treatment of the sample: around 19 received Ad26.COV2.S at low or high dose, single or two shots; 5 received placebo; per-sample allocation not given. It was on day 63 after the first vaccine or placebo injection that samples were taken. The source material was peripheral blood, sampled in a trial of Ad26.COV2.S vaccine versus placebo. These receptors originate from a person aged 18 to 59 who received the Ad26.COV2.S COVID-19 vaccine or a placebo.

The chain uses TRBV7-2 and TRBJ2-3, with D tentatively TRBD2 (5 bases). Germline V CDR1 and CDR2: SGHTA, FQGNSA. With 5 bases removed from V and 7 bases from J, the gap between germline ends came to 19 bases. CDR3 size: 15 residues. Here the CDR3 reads CASSPPGKYLNTQYF. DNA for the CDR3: TGTGCCAGCAGCCCCCCCGGGAAATACCTTAATACGCAGTATTTT.

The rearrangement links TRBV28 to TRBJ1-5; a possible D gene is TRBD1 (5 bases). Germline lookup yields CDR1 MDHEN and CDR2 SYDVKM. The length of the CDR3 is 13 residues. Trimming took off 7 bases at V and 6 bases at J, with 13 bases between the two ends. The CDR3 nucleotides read TGTGCCAGCATGGGGGGGTTGAGTCAGCCCCAGCATTTT. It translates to CASMGGLSQPQHF.

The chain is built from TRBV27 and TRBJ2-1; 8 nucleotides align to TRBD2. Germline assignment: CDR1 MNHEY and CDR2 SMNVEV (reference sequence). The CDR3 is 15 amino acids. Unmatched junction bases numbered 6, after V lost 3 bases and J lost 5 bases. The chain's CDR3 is CASSLESGGNNEQFF. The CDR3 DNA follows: TGTGCCAGCAGTTTGGAAAGCGGGGGCAACAATGAGCAGTTCTTC.

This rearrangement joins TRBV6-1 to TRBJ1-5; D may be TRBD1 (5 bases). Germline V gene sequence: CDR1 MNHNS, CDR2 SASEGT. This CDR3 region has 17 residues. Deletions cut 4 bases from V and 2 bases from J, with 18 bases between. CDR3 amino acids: CASSAGSGSGGNQPQHF. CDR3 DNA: TGTGCCAGCAGTGCTGGGTCAGGGTCCGGTGGCAATCAGCCCCAGCATTTT.

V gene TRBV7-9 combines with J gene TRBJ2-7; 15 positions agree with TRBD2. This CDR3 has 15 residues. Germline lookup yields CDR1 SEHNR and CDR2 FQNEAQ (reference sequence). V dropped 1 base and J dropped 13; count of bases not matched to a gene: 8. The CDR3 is CASSLEGTSGRPKYF. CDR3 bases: TGTGCCAGCAGCTTAGAAGGGACTAGCGGGAGGCCGAAATACTTC.

The CDR3 DNA reads as TGTGCCAGCAGTCCTGGAGACTCTGCTTTTGGCACTGAAGCTTTCTTT. Its translation: CASSPGDSAFGTEAFF. The rearrangement links TRBV7-9 to TRBJ1-1, with unresolved D. CDR3 size: 16 residues. Trimming removed 6 bases from V and 4 bases from J, with 21 bases in between. The germline CDR1 and CDR2 sequences are SEHNR and FQNEAQ (reference sequence). The full variable domain, its missing parts supplied by reference TRBV7-9 and TRBJ1-1, is DTGVSQNPRHKITKRGQNVTFRCDPISEHNRLYWYRQTLGQGPEFLTYFQNEAQLEKSRLLSDRFSAERPKGSFSTLEIQRTEQGDSAMYLCASSPGDSAFGTEAFFGQGTRLTVV.

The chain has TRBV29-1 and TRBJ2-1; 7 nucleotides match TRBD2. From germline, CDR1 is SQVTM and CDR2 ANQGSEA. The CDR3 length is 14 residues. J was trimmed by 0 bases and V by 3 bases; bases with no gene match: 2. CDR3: CSVDGGSSYNEQFF. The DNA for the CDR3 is TGCAGCGTTGATGGCGGGAGCTCCTACAATGAGCAGTTCTTC.